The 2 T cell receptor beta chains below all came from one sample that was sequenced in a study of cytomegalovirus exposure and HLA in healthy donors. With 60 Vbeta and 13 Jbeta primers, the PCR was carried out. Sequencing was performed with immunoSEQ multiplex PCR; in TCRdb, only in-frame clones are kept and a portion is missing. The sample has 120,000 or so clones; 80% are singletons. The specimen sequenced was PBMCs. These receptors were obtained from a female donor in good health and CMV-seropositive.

In DNA, the CDR3 is TGTGCCAGCAGCTTGGCTCCCGGGACTAGCGGGCCACAAGAGACCCAGTACTTC. Amino acids: CASSLAPGTSGPQETQYF. The chain couples TRBV5-5 to TRBJ2-5; 12 bases are shared with TRBD2. Germline V gene data show CDR1 as SGHKS and CDR2 as YYEKEE (reference sequence). Unmatched junction bases numbered 8, after V lost 0 bases and J lost 2 bases. The CDR3 sequence is 18 residues long. The full variable domain, rest sourced from reference TRBV5-5 and TRBJ2-5, is DAGVTQSPTHLIKTRGQQVTLRCSPISGHKSVSWYQQVLGQGPQFIFQYYEKEERGRGNFPDRFSARQFPNYSSELNVNALLLGDSALYLCASSLAPGTSGPQETQYFGPGTRLLVL.

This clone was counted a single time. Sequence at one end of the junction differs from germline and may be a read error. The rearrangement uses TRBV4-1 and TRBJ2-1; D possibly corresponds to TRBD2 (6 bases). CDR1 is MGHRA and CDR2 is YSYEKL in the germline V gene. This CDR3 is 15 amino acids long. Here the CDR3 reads CASGQPGRGNNEQFF. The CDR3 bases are TGCGCCAGCGGCCAGCCGGGACGGGGGAACAATGAGCAGTTCTTC.